This T cell receptor (beta chain) was recorded in a study of immune heterogeneity within non-small cell lung tumors. With respect to this clonotype: Its target is unknown. Here the CDR3 omits its conserved ending phenylalanine or tryptophan, so a read error is the likely source.

CDR3 of TCR beta was amplified by multiplex PCR that used 32 V and 13 J primers. TCRdb reprocessed the multiplex PCR reads with MiXCR, giving one entry per CDR3 protein. The data show tens of thousands of distinct CDR3 sequences, about 30% seen once. The template consisted of bulk tumor genomic DNA, with 600 ng used per sample. Collection of several biopsies per primary tumor, spaced far apart, took place during surgery. Patients had untreated, newly diagnosed non-small cell lung cancer and underwent curative surgery. Study-wide results and limits: High-frequency clones unique to single sites coexisted with identical dominant CDR3 beta clonotypes that recurred across tumor sites within a patient. A moderate but significant correlation was observed between local T-cell clonality and local tumor mutational burden (R approximately 0.34).

The ends were cut back, 2 bases at V and 1 base at J, with 11 bases in the middle. CDR1 and CDR2 from the germline V gene are LNHDA and SQIVND (reference sequence). This CDR3 spans 15 amino acids. The chain employs TRBV19 and TRBJ1-1; D is ambiguous. This receptor was identified in a man aged 35 to 55 with non-small cell lung cancer. Material: lung tumor tissue. For the CDR3, the DNA is TGTGCCAGTAGTATAAGGGCCCTTGGGAACACTGAAGCTTTCCTT. It encodes CASSIRALGNTEAFL.